This record looks at one TCR beta chain sequence and its context. CDR3 length: 15 residues. V lost 10 bases, J lost 1 base, and 9 bases stayed unmatched. CDR1 and CDR2 (germline): ENHRY, SYGVKD. These data come from a study of identical twins. TCRdb processed the 5' RACE reads anew with MiXCR; each CDR3 protein has one entry. Here the sample spans 500,000 to 550,000 distinct CDR3 sequences, under 25% being singletons. These data were also reused for a study on yellow fever vaccine responses in identical twins.

The clonotype comes from a woman younger than 30 in good health. The V and J genes are TRBV10-3 and TRBJ2-1; 8 nucleotides match TRBD1. The sequencing input was CD4+ T cells sorted from blood. The CDR3 bases are TGTGCCACCCGACAGGGGTCTATTTCCTACAATGAGCAGTTCTTC. Its translation is CATRQGSISYNEQFF.